Detailed here is one TCR beta chain. The data are from a study of control samples from healthy donors and cancer patients. The CDR3 has 12 residues. The V and J ends lost 7 bases and 4 bases respectively, with 11 bases between them. Germline V gene sequence: CDR1 SGHRS, CDR2 YFSETQ. The data were produced by immunoSEQ multiplex PCR, yet TCRdb's version contains in-frame clones alone and is incomplete. The sample consists of 96,000 or so clones, approximately 95% of them appearing once. The TCR originated in a man aged 18 to 35 in good health. The chain joins TRBV5-1 to TRBJ1-2, with a possible D match to TRBD1 (5 bases). The specimen was blood. CDR3 loop: CASQGRFYGYTF. CDR3 DNA: TGCGCCAGCCAGGGACGGTTCTATGGCTACACCTTC.